Shown below are 14 T cell receptor beta chains from a single sample sequenced in a study of Ad26.COV2.S vaccination and SARS-CoV-2 variants. Sequencing was performed with immunoSEQ multiplex PCR; in TCRdb, only in-frame clones are kept and a portion is missing. The sample consists of about 400,000 clones, approximately 90% of them appearing once. As for treatment: roughly 18 received Ad26.COV2.S at low or high dose, single or two shots; five or six received placebo; per-sample allocation not given. Specimens were obtained on day 63 following the first vaccine or placebo injection. The specimen comprised peripheral blood, sampled in a trial of Ad26.COV2.S vaccine versus placebo. The receptor set was obtained from a person aged 18 to 65 who received the Ad26.COV2.S COVID-19 vaccine or a placebo.

This clone came up once. The rearrangement links TRBV27 to TRBJ1-1; TRBD1 might be the D (5 bases). Germline lookup yields CDR1 MNHEY and CDR2 SMNVEV (reference sequence). The CDR3 sequence is 13 residues long. V lost 5 bases and J lost 4, with 11 bases in between. In DNA form, the CDR3 reads TGTGCCAGCAGTCTTACAGGTTTCACTGAAGCTTTCTTT. Its translation is CASSLTGFTEAFF.

This chain connects TRBV3-1 (or the pseudogene TRBV3-2) to TRBJ1-1; perhaps TRBD1 as D (5 bases). Germline V gene data show CDR1 as LGHDT and CDR2 as YNNKEL (reference sequence). The CDR3 totals 15 residues. V was shortened by 2 bases and J by 5 bases, with 15 bases between the two germline ends. CDR3 in amino acids: CASSQFSGRGTEAFF. For the CDR3, the DNA is TGTGCCAGCAGCCAATTCTCGGGGCGGGGAACTGAAGCTTTCTTT.

CDR3 amino acids: CASSRNSGGPPYEQYF. CDR3 nucleotide sequence: TGTGCCAGCAGCAGAAATAGCGGGGGACCCCCCTACGAGCAGTACTTC. The chain recombines TRBV7-9 with TRBJ2-7, with 9 bases lining up with TRBD2. The germline V gene has CDR1 SEHNR and CDR2 FQNEAQ (reference sequence). This CDR3 has 16 residues. Germline trimming cut 5 bases from V and 2 bases from J; bases unmatched to any gene: 10.

This rearrangement joins TRBV6-5 to TRBJ1-5; D possibly corresponds to TRBD1 (6 bases). Germline values: CDR1 MNHEY, CDR2 SVGAGI. Trimming took 7 bases from V and 0 from J, leaving 13 bases between them. The CDR3 is 15 amino acids. In DNA, the CDR3 is TGTGCCAGCAACCGGGACACCTATAGCAATCAGCCCCAGCATTTT. Protein product: CASNRDTYSNQPQHF.

V gene TRBV7-6 combines with J gene TRBJ2-5; 9 positions match TRBD1. Germline V lookup: CDR1 SGHVS, CDR2 FNYEAQ. The CDR3 consists of 15 residues. V shed 5 bases, J shed 5 bases, and the junction held 9 bases outside the gene matches. The CDR3 bases are TGTGCCAGCAGCCTCAGGACAGGGGTAATGGAGACCCAGTACTTC. Its translation: CASSLRTGVMETQYF.

This clone was found once. The rearrangement links TRBV7-9 to TRBJ2-3; 7 nucleotides align to TRBD2. V lost 4 bases to trimming and J lost 2 bases; unmatched junction nucleotides: 6. Germline CDR1 and CDR2: SEHNR and FQNEAQ (reference sequence). The CDR3 consists of 15 residues. The CDR3 loop is CASSSRDYLTDTQYF. CDR3 DNA: TGTGCCAGCAGCTCCCGGGACTATCTCACAGATACGCAGTATTTT.

V is TRBV6-4 and J is TRBJ2-1, with 7 bases matching TRBD1. Germline lookup yields CDR1 MRHNA and CDR2 SNTAGT. The V segment lost 2 bases and the J segment 7 bases; nucleotides outside the gene matches: 5. This CDR3 comprises 14 residues. CDR3 sequence reads: CASSDTYRGNEQFF. The CDR3 DNA reads TGTGCCAGCAGTGACACGTACAGGGGTAATGAGCAGTTCTTC.

This clone was observed once. The V and J genes are TRBV15 and TRBJ2-5; TRBD1 matches at 7 bases. The CDR3 is 14 amino acids. CDR1 is LNHNV, CDR2 YYDKDF, per germline (reference sequence). V shed 5 bases and J 3 bases; nucleotides not matched to a gene: 6. The CDR3 here is CATSGTDVKETQYF. CDR3 in DNA: TGTGCCACCAGCGGGACAGACGTAAAAGAGACCCAGTACTTC.

This chain connects TRBV6-5 to TRBJ1-4; D is possibly TRBD1 (6 bases). V shed 6 bases and J shed 7 bases, with 12 bases lying between them. CDR1 is MNHEY and CDR2 is SVGAGI in the germline V gene. The CDR3 runs 13 residues. The CDR3 reads CASRPGGPEKLFF. In DNA form, the CDR3 reads TGTGCCAGCAGACCGGGGGGCCCTGAAAAACTGTTTTTT.

J is TRBJ2-2 and V is TRBV5-4, with TRBD1 matching 12 bases. CDR1 is SGHNT and CDR2 is YYREEE in the germline V gene (reference sequence). This CDR3 comprises 16 residues. V trimming: 4 bases; J trimming: 5 bases; junction bases outside the gene matches: 6. In nucleotides, the CDR3 is TGTGCCAGCAGCCCAGGGACAGGGGGCGAAACCGGGGAGCTGTTTTTT. Encoded protein: CASSPGTGGETGELFF. The full variable domain, completed using reference TRBV5-4 and TRBJ2-2, is ETGVTQSPTHLIKTRGQQVTLRCSSQSGHNTVSWYQQALGQGPQFIFQYYREEENGRGNFPPRFSGLQFPNYSSELNVNALELDDSALYLCASSPGTGGETGELFFGEGSRLTVL.

As DNA, the CDR3 is TGTGCCAGCAGTTCCGGGAGGGTGTTTGGGGCCAACGTCCTGACTTTC. This codes for CASSSGRVFGANVLTF. This chain joins TRBV27 and TRBJ2-6; 8 nucleotides align to TRBD2. V dropped 4 bases and J dropped 3; count of bases not matched to a gene: 5. Germline V CDR1 and CDR2: MNHEY, SMNVEV (reference sequence). The CDR3 spans 16 residues.

The chain links TRBV4-1 to TRBJ2-6, with D maybe TRBD2 (6 bases). This CDR3 is 20 amino acids long. V lost 1 base to trimming and J lost 0 bases, with 19 bases between them. In germline, CDR1 is MGHRA, CDR2 YSYEKL. CDR3 sequence: CASSQGPLRGQYSGANVLTF. CDR3 DNA sequence: TGCGCCAGCAGCCAAGGGCCCCTGCGGGGTCAATACTCTGGGGCCAACGTCCTGACTTTC.

This chain connects TRBV5-1 to TRBJ2-3, with D possibly called TRBD1 or TRBD2 (7 bases each). Trimming removed 4 bases from V and 3 bases from J, with 15 bases in between. Germline V lookup: CDR1 SGHRS, CDR2 YFSETQ. The CDR3 covers 15 residues. The CDR3 sequence: CASSPTGRGTDTQYF. CDR3 nucleotide sequence: TGCGCCAGCAGCCCGACAGGGAGGGGGACAGATACGCAGTATTTT.

This clone occurred a few times. This chain connects TRBV7-9 to TRBJ2-2, with a weak D call TRBD1 (6 bases). The CDR3 has 14 residues. CDR1 SEHNR and CDR2 FQNEAQ come from the germline V gene (reference sequence). The germline V and J ends were trimmed by 4 bases and 4 bases, with 10 bases remaining between them. CDR3 protein: CASSWGQSTGELFF. Written as DNA, the CDR3 is TGTGCCAGCAGCTGGGGGCAGAGCACCGGGGAGCTGTTTTTT.